This T cell receptor (beta chain) was captured by sequencing in a study of shared clonotypes between healthy human individuals. Assay used: immunoSEQ multiplex PCR; TCRdb lists only in-frame clones, some missing. This table has approximately 2.5 million clones, just over 90% appearing once. The CDR3 is 12 amino acids. The V gene's germline CDR1 is WNHNN and CDR2 SYGVQD (reference sequence). Trimming pared 3 bases from V and 1 base from J, leaving 3 bases between. The chain combines TRBV10-1 with TRBJ2-5; D uncertain. Specimen: naive CD4+ T cells sorted from blood. Regarding subset: CD45RA+ positively selected. This receptor was obtained from a man aged 18 to 29 in good health. CDR3 bases: TGCGCCAGCAGTGACTCCCAAGAGACCCAGTACTTC. Translated, it gives CASSDSQETQYF.